This passage covers 24 T cell receptor beta chains from one sample sequenced in a study of early T cells in non-severe SARS-CoV-2 infection. From the 5' RACE reads, TCRdb called clonotypes with MiXCR, one entry per CDR3 protein. This sample carries around 99,000 distinct CDR3 sequences, 8.5% to 14% of them seen once, and the ten largest clones take approximately 7.3%. The sequenced sample consisted of whole blood. The source is an adult who was a healthcare worker with PCR-confirmed SARS-CoV-2 infection or an uninfected control (not recorded which).

This clonotype has a count of ten or more. One end of the junction varies from germline; a read error may be responsible. The chain is built from TRBV25-1 and TRBJ1-6, with D unresolved. Per germline, CDR1 MGHDK and CDR2 SYGVNS. The CDR3 has 16 residues. CDR3 nucleotide sequence: TGTGCCAGCAGTGAATGGGGAGTCGGGTATAATTCACCCCTCCATTTT. Translation: CASSEWGVGYNSPLHF.

To note about this clonotype: A read error is possible here, since a much larger clone lies one base away. The V call is TRBV5-6, the J call TRBJ2-7, with D maybe TRBD2 (5 bases). CDR1 and CDR2 from the germline V gene are SGHDT and YYEEEE. This CDR3 region has 14 residues. The CDR3: CTSSLELATYEQYF. DNA of the CDR3: TGTACCAGCAGCTTGGAGCTAGCTACCTACGAGCAGTACTTC.

This clonotype turned up a few times. The J gene is TRBJ2-1, the V gene TRBV5-1; 9 bases align to TRBD2. The CDR3 consists of 14 residues. V lost 4 bases, J lost 8 bases, and 7 bases stayed unmatched. The germline gives CDR1 SGHRS, CDR2 YFSETQ. CDR3 nucleotide sequence: TGCGCCAGCAGCGTATTAGCGGGAGAGGATGAGCAGTTCTTC. Translation: CASSVLAGEDEQFF.

About this clonotype itself: This may be a read error: a much more frequent sequence differs by one nucleotide. The CDR3 DNA follows: TGTGCCACCAATGAGCCGAAAACTGAAAGCTCCTACGAGCAGTACTTC. Residues: CATNEPKTESSYEQYF. The V call is TRBV24-1, the J call TRBJ2-7; no clear D gene. Germline CDR1 and CDR2: KGHDR and SFDVKD. V was pared by 8 bases and J by 0 bases, with 19 bases between. This CDR3 is built from 16 residues.

This clonotype was detected only a few times. V gene TRBV6-5 combines with J gene TRBJ1-2, with D possibly matching TRBD1 (6 bases). CDR1 and CDR2 (germline): MNHEY, SVGAGI. Trimming took off 0 bases at V and 3 bases at J, with 11 bases between the two ends. The CDR3 extends over 15 amino acids. For the CDR3, the DNA is TGTGCCAGCAGTTACTCCTTTAGACAGGACTATGGCTACACCTTC. This codes for CASSYSFRQDYGYTF.

This clonotype has ten or more counts. The chain combines TRBV7-8 with TRBJ2-5; TRBD2 matches 8 bases. The V gene end was trimmed by 5 bases and the J gene end by 3 bases; junction bases not matched to a gene: 5. Germline V gene sequence: CDR1 SGHVS, CDR2 FQNEAQ. The CDR3 has 14 amino acids. The CDR3 sequence is CASSALLAEETQYF. In DNA, the CDR3 is TGTGCCAGCAGCGCCCTACTAGCGGAAGAGACCCAGTACTTC.

This clonotype was recorded at least ten times. The V gene is TRBV7-3, the J gene TRBJ1-3; D gene uncertain. Trimming cost V 3 bases and J 0 bases, with 18 bases left between them. This CDR3 region has 18 residues. Per germline, CDR1 SGHTA and CDR2 FQGTGA. The CDR3 loop is CASSLSRRPGNSGNTIYF. The CDR3 DNA is TGTGCCAGCAGCTTGTCCAGACGGCCCGGAAACTCTGGAAACACCATATATTTT. Based on the CDR3 plus reference TRBV7-3 and TRBJ1-3, the full variable domain is GAGVSQTPSNKVTEKGKYVELRCDPISGHTALYWYRQSLGQGPEFLIYFQGTGAADDSGLPNDRFFAVRPEGSVSTLKIQRTERGDSAVYLCASSLSRRPGNSGNTIYFGEGSWLTVV.

This clonotype was seen a handful of times. The V gene is TRBV6-1, the J gene TRBJ2-1; D uncertain. V lost 1 base and J 12 bases, leaving 10 bases between the germline ends. The CDR3 loop spans 12 amino acids. Germline V CDR1 and CDR2: MNHNS, SASEGT. CDR3 nucleotides: TGTGCCAGCAGTGAAGATGGAACGGTGCAGTTCTTC. Its translation is CASSEDGTVQFF.

In this sample, this clonotype turned up many times. This chain joins TRBV5-1 and TRBJ2-1; TRBD2 matches 9 bases. This CDR3 is 16 amino acids long. V was pared by 2 bases and J by 2 bases, with 5 bases of the junction left unmatched. Germline CDR1 and CDR2: SGHRS and YFSETQ. CDR3 nucleotide sequence: TGCGCCAGCAGCTTACGACTAGCGGAAGCCTACAATGAGCAGTTCTTC. Translation gives CASSLRLAEAYNEQFF.

The V gene is TRBV15, the J gene TRBJ2-7, with TRBD2 identical over 11 bases. This CDR3 contains 17 residues. Looked up from germline, CDR1 is LNHNV and CDR2 is YYDKDF (reference sequence). V shed 0 bases, J shed 5 bases, and the junction held 9 bases outside the gene matches. The CDR3 region is CATSRELAGARRNEQYF. CDR3 coding DNA: TGTGCCACCAGCAGAGAACTAGCGGGAGCCAGGCGGAACGAGCAGTACTTC.

This clonotype was observed a few times. This chain links TRBV19 with TRBJ2-1; the D is unclear. Germline CDR1 LNHDA, CDR2 SQIVND (reference sequence). Deletions cut 9 bases from V and 0 bases from J, with 15 bases between. This CDR3 is 15 amino acids long. CDR3 bases: TGTGCCAGCCGCCTTAGTTATGCCTCCTACAATGAGCAGTTCTTC. Protein sequence: CASRLSYASYNEQFF.

This clonotype was observed at least ten times. The rearrangement links TRBV20-1 to TRBJ2-3; no clear D. CDR1 is DFQATT, CDR2 SNEGSKA, per germline (reference sequence). The CDR3 runs 11 residues. V was clipped by 3 bases and J by 7 bases, with 8 bases between them. The CDR3 loop reads CSASARNTQYF. CDR3 DNA: TGCAGTGCTAGCGCGAGAAATACGCAGTATTTT.

This clonotype was seen ten or more times. The CDR3 protein is CASISLAGGPRTQYF. Written as DNA, the CDR3 is TGTGCCAGCATATCGCTAGCGGGAGGCCCCCGGACCCAGTACTTC. This chain uses TRBV2 with TRBJ2-5; TRBD2 matches 11 bases. After removal of 7 bases from V and 7 bases from J, the junction contained 11 bases not matched to a gene. Looked up from germline, CDR1 is SNHLY and CDR2 is FYNNEI. The CDR3 covers 15 residues.

The sample holds many counts of this clonotype. The chain is built from TRBV5-6 and TRBJ2-7; TRBD2 agrees at 8 bases. CDR1 SGHDT and CDR2 YYEEEE come from the germline V gene. The CDR3 covers 13 residues. Trimming at V came to 4 bases and at J to 5 bases, leaving 5 bases not matched to a gene. CDR3 in amino acids: CASSPGGANEQYF. The CDR3 region has the DNA TGTGCCAGCAGCCCGGGGGGGGCCAACGAGCAGTACTTC.

The V gene is TRBV12-3 or TRBV12-4, the J gene TRBJ2-1; D call uncertain. Trimming removed 6 bases at V and 9 bases at J, with 12 bases between. CDR3 size: 12 residues. CDR3 residues: CASSPYVGEQFF. CDR3 DNA sequence: TGTGCCAGCAGCCCCTATGTGGGTGAGCAGTTCTTC.

The chain links TRBV2 to TRBJ2-7; 7 nucleotides match TRBD2. This CDR3 comprises 18 residues. V was pared by 2 bases and J by 2 bases, with 15 bases of the junction left unmatched. CDR1 is SNHLY and CDR2 is FYNNEI in the germline V gene. For the CDR3, the DNA is TGTGCCAGCAGTGAATCCCCGGGACTATCGGGAAAGCCCTACGAGCAGTACTTC. Its translation is CASSESPGLSGKPYEQYF.

This clonotype has at least ten counts. The rearrangement uses TRBV4-1 and TRBJ2-1; D is unclear. Germline loops: CDR1 MGHRA, CDR2 YSYEKL. V lost 1 base and J lost 8, with 9 bases in between. The CDR3 totals 13 residues. The CDR3 DNA reads TGCGCCAGCAGCCAAGGGCTTTCGGATGAGCAGTTCTTC. Its protein is CASSQGLSDEQFF.

This clonotype has more than one count but fewer than ten. J is TRBJ2-1 and V is TRBV7-2; 7 nucleotides match TRBD2. The CDR3 has 15 amino acids. The germline V gene encodes CDR1 SGHTA and CDR2 FQGNSA. The trim removed 5 bases at V and 3 bases at J, leaving 7 bases unmatched. CDR3 residues: CASSPSGTNYNEQFF. In nucleotides, the CDR3 is TGTGCCAGCAGCCCGTCGGGGACTAACTACAATGAGCAGTTCTTC.

The chain couples TRBV30 to TRBJ1-5; D is uncertain. CDR1 is GTSNPN and CDR2 is SVGIG in the germline V gene (reference sequence). CDR3 length equals 13 residues. V was cut by 0 bases and J by 6 bases, with 9 bases left in between. CDR3 amino acids: CAWSVRDGQPQHF. CDR3 nucleotide sequence: TGTGCCTGGAGTGTCCGGGATGGTCAGCCCCAGCATTTT.

The chain couples TRBV28 to TRBJ1-4, with no clear D. The CDR3 covers 11 residues. Germline V gene data show CDR1 as MDHEN and CDR2 as SYDVKM. Trimming shortened V by 6 bases and J by 7 bases, and 6 bases separated the two germline ends. The CDR3 sequence is CASSSFEKLFF. Written as DNA, the CDR3 is TGTGCCAGCAGCAGCTTTGAAAAACTGTTTTTT.

Many counts were recorded for this clonotype. This chain joins TRBV11-2 and TRBJ1-6; D is unresolved. Between the trimmed V and J ends, which lost 3 bases and 7 bases, there was a span of 16 bases. The CDR3 is made up of 16 amino acids. CDR1 and CDR2 from the germline V gene are SGHAT and FQNNGV. DNA for the CDR3: TGTGCCAGCAGCTTGGCCGGAGGGCAGCCAAATTCACCCCTCCACTTT. It translates to CASSLAGGQPNSPLHF.

This clonotype was recorded many times. This chain connects TRBV7-9 to TRBJ2-7; tentatively, D is TRBD1 (5 bases). Per the germline V gene, CDR1 is SEHNR and CDR2 is FQNEAQ (reference sequence). The CDR3 runs to 14 residues. V gave up 5 bases and J gave up 3 bases, with 14 bases separating them. Here the CDR3 reads CASSPSTVRYEQYF. The CDR3, as DNA: TGTGCCAGCAGCCCGTCGACAGTCCGCTACGAGCAGTACTTC.

This clonotype appeared many times. V gene TRBV11-2 combines with J gene TRBJ1-1, with TRBD1 as a possible D gene (5 bases). The V and J ends lost 3 bases and 8 bases respectively, with 10 bases between them. Germline values: CDR1 SGHAT, CDR2 FQNNGV. CDR3 length: 12 residues. Here the CDR3 reads CASSFAAGEAFF. CDR3 DNA sequence: TGTGCCAGCAGCTTTGCGGCAGGGGAAGCTTTCTTT.

About this clonotype itself: A read error may explain this, as a much larger clone is one base away. The V and J genes are TRBV12-3 or TRBV12-4 and TRBJ1-5, with D unresolved. The CDR3 covers 15 residues. Trimming stripped 2 bases from V and 6 bases from J, with 14 bases between. The chain's CDR3 is CASSLNLGNSQPQHF. CDR3 bases: TGTGCCAGCAGTTTAAATTTGGGGAACAGTCAGCCCCAGCATTTT.